This T cell receptor (beta chain) stems from a study of OX40 agonist ivuxolimab in advanced cancers. The germline V gene has CDR1 MNHNS and CDR2 SASEGT. V was shortened by 7 bases and J by 1 base, with 5 bases between the two germline ends. The CDR3 runs 12 residues. TCRdb's copy holds only in-frame clones and misses some; the assay was immunoSEQ multiplex PCR. The sample consists of some 48,000 clones, 80% to 90% of them appearing once. The specimen comprised CD4+ or CD8+ T cells sorted from blood, sampled in a trial of the OX40 agonist ivuxolimab. The sequence derives from an adult with an advanced solid tumor such as melanoma, head and neck, liver or kidney cancer. The chain recombines TRBV6-1 with TRBJ1-5, with D tentatively TRBD1 (5 bases). The CDR3 DNA follows: TGTGCCAGCAAGGGGAGCAATCAGCCCCAGCATTTT. Translated: CASKGSNQPQHF.